Below, one T cell receptor (beta chain) is given with its context. Antigen: not known. This entry is derived from a study of cytomegalovirus exposure and HLA in healthy donors. Background on the study: HLA-typed donors contributed 80 million to 85 million unique TCRs, which were held in an early data release.

Notes on the study in general: Available immune exposure information was restricted to CMV serostatus only. As a later analysis revealed, most CMV-associated TCR beta chains appeared HLA-restricted.

PCR involved 60 Vbeta and 13 Jbeta primers. Assay: immunoSEQ multiplex PCR; the TCRdb copy retains only in-frame clones and omits some. The data contain 100,000 or so clones, 15% of them seen just once; the ten biggest clones take up over 0.65%. Germline CDR1 and CDR2: SGDLS and YYNGEE. The V gene end was trimmed by 3 bases and the J gene end by 1 base; junction bases not matched to a gene: 5. The CDR3 is 16 residues long. The sample taken for sequencing was PBMCs. The receptor's source is a female donor in good health and CMV-seronegative. The chain links TRBV9 to TRBJ2-1; the match to TRBD2 covers 9 bases. The CDR3 loop reads CASSDSGGGSYNEQFF. Here the CDR3 DNA reads TGTGCCAGCAGCGATAGCGGGGGTGGGTCCTACAATGAGCAGTTCTTC. The full variable domain, completed using reference TRBV9 and TRBJ2-1, is DSGVTQTPKHLITATGQRVTLRCSPRSGDLSVYWYQQSLDQGLQFLIQYYNGEERAKGNILERFSAQQFPDLHSELNLSSLELGDSALYFCASSDSGGGSYNEQFFGPGTRLTVL.